This entry lists 23 T cell receptor beta chains sequenced from one sample in a study of T-cell reconstitution after alpha-beta-depleted transplantation in children. It was with unique molecular identifiers that the TCRbeta library was prepared. TCRdb passed the PCR reads through MiXCR, listing each CDR3 protein once. The sample has under 300,000 distinct CDR3 sequences; around 10% are singletons. This specimen was peripheral blood, taken 180 days after TCRalphabeta/CD19-depleted stem cell transplant. The origin of the receptors is a male patient aged 2-9 years who had a stem cell transplant for chronic granulomatous disease, so the T cells may come from the graft donor.

This clonotype was counted a few times. This rearrangement joins TRBV7-9 to TRBJ2-2; 10 nucleotides line up with TRBD1. This CDR3 has 14 residues. CDR1 and CDR2 from the germline V gene are SEHNR and FQNEAQ (reference sequence). J was trimmed by 4 bases and V by 4 bases; bases with no gene match: 0. CDR3: CASSWTGGTGELFF. The CDR3 DNA reads as TGTGCCAGCAGCTGGACAGGGGGCACCGGGGAGCTGTTTTTT. The variable domain in full, completed from reference TRBV7-9 and TRBJ2-2, reads DTGVSQNPRHKITKRGQNVTFRCDPISEHNRLYWYRQTLGQGPEFLTYFQNEAQLEKSRLLSDRFSAERPKGSFSTLEIQRTEQGDSAMYLCASSWTGGTGELFFGEGSRLTVL.

This clonotype showed up many times. V is TRBV20-1 and J is TRBJ2-7; TRBD2 matches 9 bases. The CDR3 spans 14 residues. V dropped 6 bases and J dropped 7; count of bases not matched to a gene: 13. Per germline, CDR1 DFQATT and CDR2 SNEGSKA (reference sequence). The CDR3 region is CSAPIAGDSGEQYF. DNA for the CDR3: TGCAGTGCCCCAATAGCGGGAGATTCGGGGGAGCAGTACTTC.

This clonotype occurred a few times. This chain uses TRBV14 with TRBJ1-1; D is ambiguous. The germline V gene encodes CDR1 SGHDN and CDR2 FVKESK. This CDR3 has 13 residues. With 2 bases removed from V and 0 bases from J, the gap between germline ends came to 4 bases. CDR3 nucleotides: TGTGCCAGCAGCCAACGGATGAACACTGAAGCTTTCTTT. This sequence encodes CASSQRMNTEAFF. The variable domain in full, with the rest retrieved from reference TRBV14 and TRBJ1-1, is EAGVTQFPSHSVIEKGQTVTLRCDPISGHDNLYWYRRVMGKEIKFLLHFVKESKQDESGMPNNRFLAERTGGTYSTLKVQPAELEDSGVYFCASSQRMNTEAFFGQGTRLTVV.

Of note for this clonotype: A much larger clonotype is one base distant, so this may be a read error. The V and J genes are TRBV18 and TRBJ1-1; D gene uncertain. This CDR3 contains 13 residues. Germline V lookup: CDR1 KGHSH, CDR2 LQKENI. CDR3 in amino acids: CATQRELNTGAFF. CDR3 coding DNA: TGTGCCACCCAACGGGAGCTGAACACTGGAGCTTTCTTT.

This chain joins TRBV9 and TRBJ2-1, with 9 bases lining up with TRBD2. Germline V gene data show CDR1 as SGDLS and CDR2 as YYNGEE. J lost 4 bases, V lost 2 bases, and 4 bases had no gene match. The CDR3 spans 15 residues. The CDR3 reads CASSVRAGGYNEQFF. As DNA, the CDR3 is TGTGCCAGCAGCGTTCGCGCGGGAGGGTACAATGAGCAGTTCTTC.

The J gene is TRBJ2-7, the V gene TRBV6-5, with D perhaps matching TRBD2 (5 bases). Germline V CDR1 and CDR2: MNHEY, SVGAGI. The germline V and J ends were trimmed by 4 bases and 3 bases, with 13 bases remaining between them. This CDR3 has 14 amino acids. CDR3 DNA sequence: TGTGCCAGCAGTTCCTGGCTAGAGGGCTACGAGCAGTACTTC. Translation: CASSSWLEGYEQYF.

This clonotype was seen ten or more times. The chain couples TRBV5-1 to TRBJ1-2; possibly TRBD1 for D (5 bases). V was trimmed by 1 base and J by 0 bases, leaving 10 bases between them. In germline, CDR1 is SGHRS, CDR2 YFSETQ. The CDR3 runs 15 residues. The CDR3 loop reads CASSLRAGPNYGYTF. CDR3 in DNA: TGCGCCAGCAGCTTGAGGGCAGGGCCTAACTATGGCTACACCTTC. The full variable domain, completed using reference TRBV5-1 and TRBJ1-2, is KAGVTQTPRYLIKTRGQQVTLSCSPISGHRSVSWYQQTPGQGLQFLFEYFSETQRNKGNFPGRFSGRQFSNSRSEMNVSTLELGDSALYLCASSLRAGPNYGYTFGSGTRLTVV.

This clonotype has more than one count but fewer than ten. Given a much more abundant clone one base away, this may be a read error. The chain uses TRBV10-2 and TRBJ2-7, with D perhaps TRBD2 (6 bases). The CDR3 runs to 14 residues. The germline V gene encodes CDR1 WSHSY and CDR2 SAAADI. Here the CDR3 DNA reads TGCGCCAGCATCGGAGATAGCGGCTCCTACGAGCAGCACTTC. Amino acids: CASIGDSGSYEQHF.

This clonotype was recorded at least ten times. The chain uses TRBV7-9 and TRBJ2-5; no reliable D call. The germline gives CDR1 SEHNR, CDR2 FQNEAQ (reference sequence). Trimming stripped 5 bases from V and 5 bases from J, with 21 bases between. The CDR3 spans 16 residues. Here the CDR3 reads CASSTYGPFAGETQYF. The DNA of the CDR3 is TGTGCCAGCAGCACGTACGGGCCTTTCGCCGGGGAGACCCAGTACTTC.

This clonotype has a count of ten or more. The chain joins TRBV24-1 to TRBJ2-7; TRBD2 agrees at 7 bases. Germline CDR1 reads KGHDR; CDR2 reads SFDVKD. Trimming took 4 bases from V and 2 from J; bases not matched to a gene: 10. CDR3 length: 16 residues. The CDR3 reads CATSDTSSGRPYEQYF. The CDR3, as DNA: TGTGCCACCAGTGACACCTCTAGCGGACGTCCCTACGAGCAGTACTTC.

This clonotype has at least ten counts. The V gene is TRBV27, the J gene TRBJ1-2; TRBD1 is a possible D gene (6 bases). This CDR3 has 13 residues. Trimming shortened V by 3 bases and J by 3 bases, and 8 bases separated the two germline ends. The germline gives CDR1 MNHEY, CDR2 SMNVEV (reference sequence). CDR3: CASSFNRDYGYTF. In nucleotides, the CDR3 is TGTGCCAGCAGTTTCAACAGGGACTATGGCTACACCTTC.

There are many counts of this clonotype. V usage is TRBV20-1 and J usage is TRBJ2-7; D perhaps matches TRBD2 (6 bases). The CDR3 is made up of 13 amino acids. Trimming pared 1 base from V and 2 bases from J, leaving 9 bases between. Germline CDR1 and CDR2: DFQATT and SNEGSKA (reference sequence). CDR3 nucleotides: TGCAGTGCTAGAGGGGCGGGGCCCTACGAGCAGTACTTC. This translates into CSARGAGPYEQYF.

This clonotype was seen ten or more times. V usage is TRBV28 and J usage is TRBJ2-7, with D perhaps being TRBD1 or TRBD2 (5 bases each). Germline CDR1 reads MDHEN; CDR2 reads SYDVKM. Trimming cost V 7 bases and J 2 bases, with 12 bases left between them. This CDR3 contains 13 residues. The CDR3 loop reads CASNWGSAYEQYF. Here the CDR3 DNA reads TGTGCCAGCAATTGGGGGTCCGCCTACGAGCAGTACTTC.

The sample holds many counts of this clonotype. J is TRBJ2-1 and V is TRBV2, with 7 positions matching TRBD2. This CDR3 has 19 residues. Germline V gene data show CDR1 as SNHLY and CDR2 as FYNNEI. V shed 6 bases and J 0 bases; nucleotides not matched to a gene: 17. CDR3 sequence (DNA): TGTGCCAGCAGGGCTAGCGGCCTCTTACCTTCGAGCTCCTACAATGAGCAGTTCTTC. Its protein is CASRASGLLPSSSYNEQFF.

This clonotype was observed at least ten times. The chain recombines TRBV5-1 with TRBJ2-7; TRBD1 matches 9 bases. Germline values: CDR1 SGHRS, CDR2 YFSETQ. With 3 bases clipped from V and 2 bases from J, the junction kept 15 bases outside the gene matches. The length of the CDR3 is 18 residues. In DNA form, the CDR3 reads TGCGCCAGCAGCTCACCTATCCAAAGACAGGGGGATACCTACGAGCAGTACTTC. This gives the protein CASSSPIQRQGDTYEQYF.

With respect to this clonotype: A much more abundant neighbour one base away suggests this may be a read error. J is TRBJ2-3 and V is TRBV6-2 or TRBV6-3, with 8 positions matching TRBD2. CDR3 length equals 16 residues. CDR1 and CDR2 (germline): MNHEY, SVGEGT. The CDR3 region is CASSYSSAGGTDTQSF. The CDR3 DNA follows: TGTGCCAGCAGTTACTCGAGTGCGGGAGGCACAGATACGCAGTCTTTT.

This clonotype has at least ten counts. V gene TRBV7-3 combines with J gene TRBJ2-7; D is unclear. The CDR3 consists of 13 residues. CDR1 is SGHTA and CDR2 is FQGTGA in the germline V gene. Trimming took 5 bases from V and 2 from J, leaving 10 bases between them. Written as DNA, the CDR3 is TGTGCCAGCAGCGCCGGTCCAACCTACGAGCAGTACTTC. This translates into CASSAGPTYEQYF.

At least ten counts were recorded for this clonotype. CDR3 sequence: CASSSPTGSSYNEQFF. The CDR3 region has the DNA TGTGCCAGCAGTTCCCCAACAGGGAGCTCCTACAATGAGCAGTTCTTC. The rearrangement links TRBV27 to TRBJ2-1, with D possibly matching TRBD1 (6 bases). Deletions cut 4 bases from V and 0 bases from J, with 13 bases between. The V gene's germline CDR1 is MNHEY and CDR2 SMNVEV (reference sequence). The CDR3 length is 16 residues.

This clonotype was seen many times. This chain connects TRBV29-1 to TRBJ2-7; D uncertain. Germline V gives CDR1 SQVTM, CDR2 ANQGSEA. The CDR3 has 14 amino acids. With 0 bases removed from V and 6 bases from J, the gap between germline ends came to 15 bases. The CDR3 bases are TGCAGCGTTGAAGAAGGAAAAGGGTGGGGCGAGCAGTACTTC. Its protein product is CSVEEGKGWGEQYF.

This clonotype has at least ten counts. This chain joins TRBV20-1 and TRBJ2-2; TRBD2 agrees at 10 bases. This CDR3 is 15 amino acids long. Germline V gives CDR1 DFQATT, CDR2 SNEGSKA (reference sequence). After removal of 6 bases from V and 7 bases from J, the junction contained 11 bases not matched to a gene. CDR3 amino acids: CSANPAGGPLGELFF. CDR3 DNA sequence: TGCAGTGCCAACCCAGCGGGAGGGCCACTCGGGGAGCTGTTTTTT.

This clonotype occurred a few times. The J gene is TRBJ2-7, the V gene TRBV6-5; tentatively, D is TRBD1 or TRBD2 (5 bases each). The length of the CDR3 is 17 residues. Germline loops: CDR1 MNHEY, CDR2 SVGAGI. V dropped 0 bases and J dropped 3 bases, with 18 bases sitting between them. As DNA, the CDR3 is TGTGCCAGCAGTTACTCGGGTGTGATGGGACCCTTCTACGAGCAGTACTTC. Its protein is CASSYSGVMGPFYEQYF.

This clonotype was seen many times. J is TRBJ2-7 and V is TRBV15; 12 bases agree with TRBD1. CDR1 is LNHNV and CDR2 is YYDKDF in the germline V gene (reference sequence). There are 14 residues in the CDR3. V gave up 5 bases and J gave up 2 bases; unmatched junction bases: 1. In DNA form, the CDR3 reads TGTGCCACCAGCTGGGACAGGGGGCCCTACGAGCAGTACTTC. Translated, it gives CATSWDRGPYEQYF.

With respect to this clonotype: A much more abundant neighbour one base away suggests this may be a read error. The CDR3 bases are TGTGCCAGCAGCGGGACAGCGATTTACCACGAGCAGTACTTC. It yields the protein CASSGTAIYHEQYF. This chain connects TRBV6-2 or TRBV6-3 to TRBJ2-7; TRBD1 matches at 7 bases. The CDR3 runs to 14 residues. Trimming took 6 bases from V and 5 from J; bases not matched to a gene: 10. Germline V gives CDR1 MNHEY, CDR2 SVGEGT.